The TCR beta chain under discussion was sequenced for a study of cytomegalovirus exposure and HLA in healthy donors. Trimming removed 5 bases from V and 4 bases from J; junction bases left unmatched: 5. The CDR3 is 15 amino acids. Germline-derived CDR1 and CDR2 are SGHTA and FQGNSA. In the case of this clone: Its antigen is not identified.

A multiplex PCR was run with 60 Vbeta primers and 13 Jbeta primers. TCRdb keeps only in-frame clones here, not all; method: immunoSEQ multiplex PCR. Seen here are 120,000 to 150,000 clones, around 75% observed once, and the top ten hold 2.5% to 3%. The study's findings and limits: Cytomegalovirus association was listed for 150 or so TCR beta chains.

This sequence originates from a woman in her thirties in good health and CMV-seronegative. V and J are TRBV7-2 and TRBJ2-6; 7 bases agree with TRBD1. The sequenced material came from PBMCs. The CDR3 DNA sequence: TGTGCCAGCAGCCGAGGGGGCTACGGGGCCAACGTCCTGACTTTC. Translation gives CASSRGGYGANVLTF.